This entry lists 19 T cell receptor beta chains sequenced from one sample in a study of T-cell reconstitution after alpha-beta-depleted transplantation in children. A TCRbeta library incorporating unique molecular identifiers was prepared. TCRdb redid the calling of the PCR reads with MiXCR, one entry per CDR3 protein. The sample contains some 490,000 distinct CDR3 sequences, roughly an eighth of which appear only once. The material was PBMCs from the stem cell graft donor, obtained from the stem cell graft. Every receptor here comes from a human donor who donated a stem cell graft to a child with combined immunodeficiency.

This chain links TRBV28 with TRBJ2-7; D ambiguous. The CDR3 runs 12 residues. Trimming removed 6 bases from V and 5 bases from J, with 11 bases in between. The V gene's germline CDR1 is MDHEN and CDR2 SYDVKM. CDR3 protein: CASRLRPNEQYF. In DNA form, the CDR3 reads TGTGCCAGCAGGTTGAGACCAAACGAGCAGTACTTC.

In this sample, this clonotype turned up a few times. The gene calls are TRBV12-3 or TRBV12-4 and TRBJ2-2; TRBD2 is a possible D gene (6 bases). Trimming removed 3 bases at V and 1 base at J, with 12 bases between. The CDR3 covers 16 residues. CDR3 in DNA: TGTGCCAGCAGTTTCGGGGGACCGATGAACACCGGGGAGCTGTTTTTT. This gives the protein CASSFGGPMNTGELFF.

This clonotype was recorded a few times. The V and J genes are TRBV12-3 or TRBV12-4 and TRBJ2-7; TRBD1 agrees at 7 bases. V was pared by 4 bases and J by 7 bases, with 16 bases of the junction left unmatched. The CDR3 runs to 16 residues. CDR3 DNA sequence: TGTGCCAGCAGTTATGGACAGGCCCTAGCACGGTCGGAGCAGTACTTC. Encoded protein: CASSYGQALARSEQYF.

This clonotype came up many times. The chain combines TRBV4-3 with TRBJ2-7; D might be TRBD2 (6 bases). V was pared by 0 bases and J by 3 bases, with 12 bases between. The CDR3 totals 15 residues. Germline V CDR1 and CDR2: LGHNA, YSLEER. Here the CDR3 DNA reads TGCGCCAGCAGCCAAGATATGACGGACTACTACGAGCAGTACTTC. The encoded protein is CASSQDMTDYYEQYF.

This clonotype was picked up a small number of times. The V call is TRBV6-5, the J call TRBJ2-2; 10 nucleotides match TRBD1. Germline CDR1 is MNHEY and CDR2 is SVGAGI. Unmatched junction bases numbered 3, after V lost 2 bases and J lost 9 bases. There are 14 residues in the CDR3. CDR3 sequence (DNA): TGTGCCAGCAGTTACCAGACAGGGGGCCGGGAGCTGTTTTTT. As protein: CASSYQTGGRELFF.

The rearrangement links TRBV12-3 or TRBV12-4 to TRBJ2-1; TRBD2 matches at 8 bases. The V and J ends lost 7 bases and 4 bases, in that order; junction bases with no gene match: 9. The CDR3 runs 15 residues. The CDR3 bases are TGTGCCAGCAACCCAAGCGGGAGCGGTTACAATGAGCAGTTCTTC. This encodes CASNPSGSGYNEQFF.

This clonotype was observed a few times. The V call is TRBV5-1, the J call TRBJ1-1; TRBD1 matches 9 bases. Germline V gives CDR1 SGHRS, CDR2 YFSETQ. The CDR3 loop spans 17 amino acids. The V and J ends lost 4 bases and 1 base, in that order; junction bases with no gene match: 11. CDR3 coding DNA: TGCGCCAGCAGCCCTACCCGGGACAGGGTATGGAACACTGAAGCTTTCTTT. Translated: CASSPTRDRVWNTEAFF.

This clonotype was counted a few times. The chain couples TRBV9 to TRBJ2-7, with D uncertain. The V gene's germline CDR1 is SGDLS and CDR2 YYNGEE. Trimming left V 6 bases short and J 6 bases short, with 13 bases between. The CDR3 is made up of 12 amino acids. The CDR3 DNA follows: TGTGCCAGCAAGGTTCGGGCTCGCGAGCAGTACTTC. The encoded protein is CASKVRAREQYF.

V and J are TRBV6-1 and TRBJ1-2; TRBD1 matches 11 bases. CDR3 size: 17 residues. Looked up from germline, CDR1 is MNHNS and CDR2 is SASEGT. V shed 7 bases and J 8 bases; nucleotides not matched to a gene: 18. The CDR3 protein is CASIRTSPRTGGIGYTF. In DNA form, the CDR3 reads TGTGCCAGCATTCGCACATCCCCCAGGACAGGGGGCATAGGCTACACCTTC.

The rearrangement links TRBV7-7 to TRBJ2-1, with 8 positions matching TRBD2. Per the germline V gene, CDR1 is SSHAT and CDR2 is FNYEAQ (reference sequence). CDR3 size: 13 residues. Trimming removed 3 bases from V and 7 bases from J; junction bases left unmatched: 2. The CDR3 sequence: CASSFTSGNEQFF. The CDR3 DNA follows: TGTGCCAGCAGCTTTACTAGCGGTAATGAGCAGTTCTTC.

Only a few counts were recorded for this clonotype. For the CDR3, the DNA is TGCGCCAGCAGGCGGGGGGGAATTGCAGATACGCAGTATTTT. Amino acid sequence: CASRRGGIADTQYF. V and J are TRBV4-3 and TRBJ2-3, with 9 bases identical to TRBD2. Trimming removed 6 bases from V and 4 bases from J; junction bases left unmatched: 5. CDR3 size: 14 residues. Germline CDR1 LGHNA, CDR2 YSLEER.

This clonotype was seen a few times. The chain has TRBV12-3 or TRBV12-4 and TRBJ2-6; D is uncertain. This CDR3 has 15 residues. V was shortened by 3 bases and J by 0 bases, with 6 bases between the two germline ends. DNA for the CDR3: TGTGCCAGCAGTTTCGTCGGCTCTGGGGCCAACGTCCTGACTTTC. Translation gives CASSFVGSGANVLTF.

J is TRBJ2-2 and V is TRBV20-1; possibly TRBD1 for D (6 bases). V was clipped by 3 bases and J by 6 bases, with 8 bases between them. Germline V gene lookup returns CDR1 DFQATT and CDR2 SNEGSKA (reference sequence). CDR3 length: 12 amino acids. The chain's CDR3 is CSARRTAGELFF. CDR3 DNA: TGCAGTGCTAGGCGGACAGCCGGGGAGCTGTTTTTT.

There are a few counts of this clonotype. The gene calls are TRBV5-6 and TRBJ2-1, with TRBD1 as a possible D gene (6 bases). With 1 base removed from V and 4 bases from J, the gap between germline ends came to 15 bases. Germline loops: CDR1 SGHDT, CDR2 YYEEEE. CDR3 length: 16 amino acids. In nucleotides, the CDR3 is TGTGCCAGCAGCTTGCTCCTGGACAGATCTTACAATGAGCAGTTCTTC. As protein: CASSLLLDRSYNEQFF.

The rearrangement uses TRBV11-1 and TRBJ2-7; 10 bases line up with TRBD2. V gave up 0 bases and J gave up 6 bases; unmatched junction bases: 14. This CDR3 has 18 amino acids. Germline loops: CDR1 SGHAT, CDR2 FQDESV (reference sequence). The DNA for the CDR3 is TGTGCCAGCAGCTTAGCTCCCGTTCTAGCGGGAGTTCGCGGCGAGCAGTACTTC. Translation: CASSLAPVLAGVRGEQYF.

This clonotype was detected a few times. The chain links TRBV19 to TRBJ1-1, with D tentatively TRBD1 (5 bases). Germline values: CDR1 LNHDA, CDR2 SQIVND (reference sequence). V was cut by 3 bases and J by 3 bases, with 8 bases left in between. The CDR3 extends over 13 amino acids. Here the CDR3 DNA reads TGTGCCAGTAGTATTCCAGGGCACACTGAAGCTTTCTTT. Translating it yields CASSIPGHTEAFF.

The J gene is TRBJ2-7, the V gene TRBV7-2; D remains unclear. V lost 1 base and J 0 bases, leaving 7 bases between the germline ends. Germline V gene sequence: CDR1 SGHTA, CDR2 FQGNSA. CDR3 length: 14 amino acids. The CDR3 DNA reads TGTGCCAGCAGCTTAGAGATCGGCTCCTACGAGCAGTACTTC. Translation gives CASSLEIGSYEQYF.

This clonotype was counted at least ten times. Here the CDR3 DNA reads TGTGCCAGCAGCAACAACTACGAGCAGTACTTC. Translating it yields CASSNNYEQYF. The V call is TRBV13, the J call TRBJ2-7; D gene unclear. The CDR3 runs to 11 residues. Germline V lookup: CDR1 PRHDT, CDR2 FYEKMQ (reference sequence). The germline V and J ends were trimmed by 5 bases and 3 bases, with 5 bases remaining between them.

The V call is TRBV12-3 or TRBV12-4, the J call TRBJ2-2; the match to TRBD2 covers 8 bases. CDR3 length: 17 residues. J lost 4 bases, V lost 4 bases, and 11 bases had no gene match. The CDR3 nucleotides read TGTGCCAGCAGTTACCACCCGGGCGGGAGGACCACCGGGGAGCTGTTTTTT. It specifies CASSYHPGGRTTGELFF.